This TCR beta chain appears in the sequencing data of a study of blood T cell repertoires in COVID-19. On the study more broadly: Spain, Italy and the United States supplied samples that represented acute and convalescent COVID-19. T cells, B-cell-depleted T cells, or PBMCs provided the cDNA or gDNA that served as material.

In the study's own analysis: Estimation of nucleated cell counts was performed using reference gene primer amplification. TCRdb's copy holds only in-frame clones and misses some; the assay was immunoSEQ multiplex PCR. D and trimming come from the DNA, and the V and J calls and clone size come from that table. The table includes hundreds of thousands of clones, 90% to 95% detected once. V lost 0 bases, J lost 4 bases, and 2 bases stayed unmatched. The CDR3 runs to 16 residues. Germline V CDR1 and CDR2: LNHNV, YYDKDF (reference sequence). Sequencing used peripheral blood. This receptor was identified in a young woman who had recovered from COVID-19. The rearrangement joins TRBV15 to TRBJ2-2; TRBD1 aligns across 10 bases. This CDR3 is CATSRDGDRGTGELFF. The DNA for the CDR3 is TGTGCCACCAGCAGAGATGGGGACAGGGGCACCGGGGAGCTGTTTTTT.